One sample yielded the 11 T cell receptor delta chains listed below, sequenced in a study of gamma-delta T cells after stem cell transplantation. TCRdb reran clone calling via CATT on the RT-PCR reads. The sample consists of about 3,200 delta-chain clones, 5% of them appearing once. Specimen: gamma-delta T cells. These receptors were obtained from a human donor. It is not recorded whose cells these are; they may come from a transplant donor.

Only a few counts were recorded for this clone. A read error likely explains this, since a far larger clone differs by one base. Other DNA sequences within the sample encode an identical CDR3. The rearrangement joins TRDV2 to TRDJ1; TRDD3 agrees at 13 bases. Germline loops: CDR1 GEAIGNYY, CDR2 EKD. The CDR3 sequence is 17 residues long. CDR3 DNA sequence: TGTGCCTGCGACAGTATCAACTGGGGGATACGGGCCGATAAACTCATCTTT. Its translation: CACDSINWGIRADKLIF.

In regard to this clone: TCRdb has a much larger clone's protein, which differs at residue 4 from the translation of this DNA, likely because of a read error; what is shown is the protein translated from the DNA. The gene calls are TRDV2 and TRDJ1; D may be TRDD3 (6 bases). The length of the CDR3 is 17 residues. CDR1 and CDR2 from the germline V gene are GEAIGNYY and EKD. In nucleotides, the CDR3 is TGTGCCTGTGGCACCGTTGGTACTGGGACGTACACCGATAAACTCATCTTT. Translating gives CACGTVGTGTYTDKLIF.

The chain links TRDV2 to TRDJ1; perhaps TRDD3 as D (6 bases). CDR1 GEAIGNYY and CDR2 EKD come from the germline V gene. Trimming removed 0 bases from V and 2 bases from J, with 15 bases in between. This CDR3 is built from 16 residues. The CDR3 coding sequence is TGTGCCTGTGACACCGTCACTGGGCGATTAACCGATAAACTCATCTTT. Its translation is CACDTVTGRLTDKLIF.

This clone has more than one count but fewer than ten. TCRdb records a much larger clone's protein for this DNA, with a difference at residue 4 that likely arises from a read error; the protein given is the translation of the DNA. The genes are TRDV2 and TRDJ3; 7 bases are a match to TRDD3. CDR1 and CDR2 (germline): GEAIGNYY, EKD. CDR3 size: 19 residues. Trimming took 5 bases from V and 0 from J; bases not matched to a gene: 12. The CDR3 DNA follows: TGTGCCTGTGGCCATACTGGGGCACCTAGCTCCTGGGACACCCGACAGATGTTTTTC. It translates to CACGHTGAPSSWDTRQMFF.

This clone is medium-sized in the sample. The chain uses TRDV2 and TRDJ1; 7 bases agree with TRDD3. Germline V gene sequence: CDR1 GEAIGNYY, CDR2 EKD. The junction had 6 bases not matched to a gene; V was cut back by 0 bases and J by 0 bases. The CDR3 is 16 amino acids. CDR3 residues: CACDTVGEGDTDKLIF. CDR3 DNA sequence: TGTGCCTGTGACACCGTGGGGGAGGGGGACACCGATAAACTCATCTTT.

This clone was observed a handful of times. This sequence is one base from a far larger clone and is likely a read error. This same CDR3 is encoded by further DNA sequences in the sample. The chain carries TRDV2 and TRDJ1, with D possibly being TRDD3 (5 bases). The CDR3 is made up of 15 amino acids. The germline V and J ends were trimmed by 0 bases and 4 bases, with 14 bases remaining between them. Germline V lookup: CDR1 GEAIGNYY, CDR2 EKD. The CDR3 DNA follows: TGTGCCTGTGACACCCTTAGCGGGGGGCGCGATAAACTCATCTTT. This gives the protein CACDTLSGGRDKLIF.

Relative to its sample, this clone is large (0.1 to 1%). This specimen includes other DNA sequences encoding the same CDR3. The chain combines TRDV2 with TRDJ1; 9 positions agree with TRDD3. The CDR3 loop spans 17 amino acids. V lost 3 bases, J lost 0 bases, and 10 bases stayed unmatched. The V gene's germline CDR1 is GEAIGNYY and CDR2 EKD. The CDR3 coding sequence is TGTGCCTGTGACGGACTGGGGGACCTTCTTAACACCGATAAACTCATCTTT. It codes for CACDGLGDLLNTDKLIF.

The CDR3 bases are TGTGCCTGTGACACCACTGGGGGTGCCGCGTCCTGGGACACCCGACAGATGTTTTTC. It is translated as CACDTTGGAASWDTRQMFF. V gene TRDV2 combines with J gene TRDJ3; 8 positions agree with TRDD3. Losses at the gene ends were 0 bases for V and 1 base for J; bases not matched to a gene: 7. This CDR3 region has 19 residues. Germline V gives CDR1 GEAIGNYY, CDR2 EKD.

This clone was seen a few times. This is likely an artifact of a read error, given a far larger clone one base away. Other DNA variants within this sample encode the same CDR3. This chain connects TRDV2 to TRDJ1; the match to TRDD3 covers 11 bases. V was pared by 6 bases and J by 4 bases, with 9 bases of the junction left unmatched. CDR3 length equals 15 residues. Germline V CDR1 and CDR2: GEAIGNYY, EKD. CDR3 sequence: CACLLLGDKGDKLIF. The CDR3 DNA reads TGTGCCTGTCTGCTACTGGGGGATAAGGGCGATAAACTCATCTTT.

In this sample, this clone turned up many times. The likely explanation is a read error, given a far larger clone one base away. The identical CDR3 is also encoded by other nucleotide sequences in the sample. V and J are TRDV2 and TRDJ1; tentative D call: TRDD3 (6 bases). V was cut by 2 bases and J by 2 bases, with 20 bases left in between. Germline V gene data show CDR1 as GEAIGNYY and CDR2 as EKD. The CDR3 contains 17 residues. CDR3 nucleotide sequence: TGTGCCTGTGACAAAGTGGGGGCCCCAGTTGTGACCGATAAACTCATCTTT. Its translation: CACDKVGAPVVTDKLIF.

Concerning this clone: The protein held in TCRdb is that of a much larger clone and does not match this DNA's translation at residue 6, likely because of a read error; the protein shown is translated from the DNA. The CDR3 coding sequence is TGTGCCTGTGACACCTTTGGGGGGAAAACGGATACCGATAAACTCATCTTT. It specifies CACDTFGGKTDTDKLIF. This chain joins TRDV2 and TRDJ1, with D tentatively TRDD3 (6 bases). With 0 bases removed from V and 2 bases from J, the gap between germline ends came to 18 bases. The germline CDR1 and CDR2 sequences are GEAIGNYY and EKD. The CDR3 runs to 17 residues.